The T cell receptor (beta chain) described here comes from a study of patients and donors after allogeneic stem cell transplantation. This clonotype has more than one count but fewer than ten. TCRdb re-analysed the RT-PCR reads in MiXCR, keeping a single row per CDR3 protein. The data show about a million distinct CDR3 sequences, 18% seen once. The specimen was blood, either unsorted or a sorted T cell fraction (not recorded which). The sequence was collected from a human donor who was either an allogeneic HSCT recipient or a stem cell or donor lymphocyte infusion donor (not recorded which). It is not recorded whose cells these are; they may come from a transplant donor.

The chain's CDR3 is CSARELAGRDTQYF. The CDR3 DNA follows: TGCAGTGCTAGAGAACTAGCGGGACGGGATACGCAGTATTTT. The chain combines TRBV20-1 with TRBJ2-3, with 10 bases that match TRBD2. The ends lost 0 bases at V and 6 bases at J; junction bases unmatched: 3. Germline V gives CDR1 DFQATT, CDR2 SNEGSKA (reference sequence). There are 14 residues in the CDR3.